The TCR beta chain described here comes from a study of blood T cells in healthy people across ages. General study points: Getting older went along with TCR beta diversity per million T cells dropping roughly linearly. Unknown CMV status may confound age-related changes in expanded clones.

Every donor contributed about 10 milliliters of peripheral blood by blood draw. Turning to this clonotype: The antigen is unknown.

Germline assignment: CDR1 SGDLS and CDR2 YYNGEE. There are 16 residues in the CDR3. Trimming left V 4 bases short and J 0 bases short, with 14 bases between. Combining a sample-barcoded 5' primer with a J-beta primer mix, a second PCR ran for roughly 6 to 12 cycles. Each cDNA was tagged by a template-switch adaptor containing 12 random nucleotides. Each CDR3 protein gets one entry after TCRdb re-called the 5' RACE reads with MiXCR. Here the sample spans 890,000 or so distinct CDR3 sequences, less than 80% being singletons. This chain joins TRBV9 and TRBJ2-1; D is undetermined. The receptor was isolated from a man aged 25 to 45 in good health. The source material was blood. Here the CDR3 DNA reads TGTGCCAGCAGCCCATGGCCCCGAGGCTCCTACAATGAGCAGTTCTTC. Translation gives CASSPWPRGSYNEQFF.